This T cell receptor (beta chain) was retrieved from a study of identical twins. Germline assignment: CDR1 DFQATT and CDR2 SNEGSKA (reference sequence). The CDR3 runs 14 residues. V lost 3 bases, J lost 4 bases, and 15 bases lay in between. MiXCR was run by TCRdb on the 5' RACE reads, yielding one entry per CDR3 protein. The sample carries under 1 million distinct CDR3 sequences, more than 9% recorded once. Another study also made use of these data, one on yellow fever vaccine responses in identical twins.

This receptor was identified in a woman between 18 and 29 years old in good health. The chain joins TRBV20-1 to TRBJ1-1, with a possible D match to TRBD1 (5 bases). Sequenced input: PBMCs. CDR3: CSARMTGGGTEAFF. CDR3 in DNA: TGCAGTGCTAGGATGACCGGGGGAGGCACTGAAGCTTTCTTT.